The entry that follows covers one T cell receptor (beta chain) sequence. Its antigen is currently not known. The sample holds no much larger clone one base away, and base qualities are not on file. This sample was included in a study of shared clonotypes between healthy human individuals (dated by TCRdb to about 2020). Background on the whole study: The cohort comprised a couple of women and a few men aged 18 to 49 years. For each donor, three plates each were used for CD4 naive and CD4 memory, two plates were used for CD8 naive, and one plate was used for CD8 memory. Blood TCR repertoires of several healthy adults were deeply sequenced to estimate repertoire size and the extent of clonotype sharing between individuals. To increase sequencing depth and limit assay-specific biases, different laboratories used diverse techniques to prepare libraries and sequence TCR repertoires. Leukapheresis yielded between about 0.94 and 10 billion PBMCs per donor.

Using the deep immunoSEQ assay, multiplex PCR amplified TCR CDR3 regions from genomic DNA. Genomic DNA extracted from each cell subset was distributed evenly over all wells of several immunoSEQ 96-well plates, and each plate served as one replicate. Each replicate PCR for sorted subsets received 200 ng genomic DNA, equal to roughly 33,000 T cell genomes. Purified libraries were quantified with a Qubit 3.0 fluorometer, sized on a Bioanalyzer 2100, and re-quantified with the KAPA Library Quantification kit. Each immunoSEQ 96-well plate was sequenced on its own single-read 150-cycle Illumina NextSeq 550 flow cell. Per the source publication's procedure: Because the immunoSEQ output held only junctional sequences and lacked quality scores, the filtering could not match the filtering applied to full-length reads. Sequences were annotated with PyIR, a Python wrapper for IgBLAST v1.9, and V/J genes and CDR3 were assigned using IMGT germline references. Any read was removed if the V/J assignment was weak (E-value above 1e-6), the CDR3 was missing, or the read contained stop codons, out-of-frame junctions, or ambiguous translated residues. V3J clonotypes were defined by identical inferred V gene, J gene, and CDR3 amino acid sequence. To compute the percentage overlap between repertoires, the number of shared unique clonotypes was divided by the size of the smaller repertoire. Richness of each repertoire was evaluated using RTK rarefaction, the Chao1 estimator, and Recon v2.1 estimates of unobserved clonotypes. OLGA was used to compute generation probabilities for all TCRbeta clonotypes that the gDNA method yielded from several donors. The clones in this table, taken by TCRdb from immuneACCESS, are in-frame only. Not every clone is retained; where verified, under half of the shortfall comes from an unresolved V gene, and the cause of the rest is unknown. V and J calls and clone size are those listed in that table; D and trimming were worked out from the DNA. Within this sample are about 2,500,000 clones, with more than 80% of them counted one time only. The top ten clonotypes cover 0.11% to 0.15% of the sample.

Here is what the overall study found, with its caveats: Larger estimated clonotype richness was generally found for naive subsets than for memory subsets. Across a handful of donors, 4.5% to 6.5% of naive CD4, 3.5% of naive CD8, around 2.1% of memory CD4, and 0.4% of memory CD8 clonotypes were shared. Rarefaction of sorted-subset datasets indicated incomplete sequencing despite the large sequencing depth. Because the study included only a small number of donors, the genetic and exposure-history diversity represented was limited. Clonotypes shared by all four sorted-subset donors showed higher generation probabilities than non-shared clonotypes. Sampling was limited to blood, and TCR repertoires in tissue likely differ from TCR repertoires in blood. Based on pairwise subsampling, the degree of clonotype sharing among donors was expected to be affected by sequencing depth.

Healthy HIV-negative adults with no recently reported acute infections or vaccinations were included as donors. All donors were Caucasian adults living in Nashville, Tennessee, USA. CD4+ T cells were enriched by magnetic negative selection, after which naive cells were positively selected on CD45RA and the negative fraction was taken as the memory subset. After blood collection by leukapheresis, PBMCs were isolated using Ficoll-Histopaque density gradient centrifugation and then cryopreserved in the vapor phase of liquid nitrogen. Analytical flow cytometry was used to check the purity and quantity of every magnetically sorted T cell population. From each sorted fraction, genomic DNA was isolated and quantified by UV absorbance on a Nanodrop 2000c. Ends trimmed: V by 3 bases, J by 1 base; bases unmatched to a gene: 15. CDR3 length: 20 amino acids, cysteine to phenylalanine. Only the CDR3 DNA stays, 60 bases, in frame from base 1. CDR1 GTSNPN and CDR2 SVGIG were looked up in the germline V gene (reference sequence).

Sequences were obtained from naive CD4+ T cells sorted from blood. According to the study, the label for this sample's cell subset or site signals: CD45RA+ positively selected. The rearranged chain carries TRBV30 and TRBJ2-2, with 12 middle bases fitting TRBD2. The TCR originated in a man between 18 and 29 years old in good health. CDR3 loop: CAWSAIKRLAGALNTGELFF. The sequence in DNA is TGTGCCTGGAGCGCCATTAAAAGACTAGCGGGAGCCCTGAACACCGGGGAGCTGTTTTTT.